This T cell receptor (beta chain) was identified in a study of cytomegalovirus exposure and HLA in healthy donors. Comments on this clone: Its antigen is currently unknown.

Whole-study findings and limits: Being productive about 90% or about 30% of the time was typical of most TCR beta V segments in an earlier analysis.

The CDR3 consists of 15 residues. Trimming shortened V by 5 bases and J by 0 bases, and 13 bases separated the two germline ends. Germline lookup yields CDR1 SGHTA and CDR2 FQGNSA. The PCR employed 60 Vbeta primers together with 13 Jbeta primers. TCRdb's copy holds only in-frame clones and misses some; the assay was immunoSEQ multiplex PCR. This sample has about 120,000 clones, with roughly 74% found just once. This TCR came from a male donor in good health and CMV-seronegative. This chain links TRBV7-2 with TRBJ2-5; D perhaps matches TRBD2 (5 bases). Sequencing input: PBMCs. The CDR3 here is CASSPEGRNQETQYF. The CDR3 bases are TGTGCCAGCAGCCCAGAGGGTAGGAACCAAGAGACCCAGTACTTC.